Following are 28 T cell receptor beta chains from one sample sequenced in a study of blood T cell repertoires in COVID-19. Only in-frame clones appear in the TCRdb table, and some are missing; sequencing was by immunoSEQ multiplex PCR. The sample consists of 180,000 or so clones, about 83% of them appearing once. Input material: PBMCs or T cells enriched from blood (not recorded which). The source is a woman aged 45-65 years in a cohort exposed to, infected with or recovered from COVID-19 (not recorded which).

The CDR3 DNA reads TGTGCCAGCAGCGTAGATTTAAACACTGAAGCTTTCTTT. Protein: CASSVDLNTEAFF. The chain has TRBV9 and TRBJ1-1; D unresolved. Looked up from germline, CDR1 is SGDLS and CDR2 is YYNGEE. This CDR3 region has 13 residues. The V and J ends lost 0 bases and 2 bases respectively, with 5 bases between them.

The rearrangement uses TRBV5-6 and TRBJ2-1; the match to TRBD1 covers 9 bases. This CDR3 is built from 15 residues. CDR1 and CDR2 from the germline V gene are SGHDT and YYEEEE. V lost 4 bases to trimming and J lost 8 bases; unmatched junction nucleotides: 10. The CDR3 spells CASSPAGQGLHEQFF. The CDR3 DNA is TGTGCCAGCAGCCCGGCGGGACAGGGTTTACATGAGCAGTTCTTC.

This chain joins TRBV5-4 and TRBJ1-3; D might be TRBD1 (6 bases). Looked up from germline, CDR1 is SGHNT and CDR2 is YYREEE (reference sequence). V was cut by 4 bases and J by 0 bases, with 17 bases left in between. The CDR3 is 17 residues long. The DNA for the CDR3 is TGTGCCAGCAGCCCCGCTGGGGGGGGCGGCTCTGGAAACACCATATATTTT. It is translated as CASSPAGGGGSGNTIYF.

V is TRBV29-1 and J is TRBJ1-2; D remains ambiguous. Deletions cut 6 bases from V and 4 bases from J, with 9 bases between. CDR3 length: 11 amino acids. Germline V CDR1 and CDR2: SQVTM, ANQGSEA. The CDR3 is CSVSGFYGYTF. The CDR3 DNA sequence: TGCAGCGTCTCAGGATTCTATGGCTACACCTTC.

The gene calls are TRBV15 and TRBJ2-7; D may be TRBD1 (6 bases). The germline gives CDR1 LNHNV, CDR2 YYDKDF (reference sequence). Trimming cost V 5 bases and J 2 bases, with 16 bases left between them. CDR3 length equals 15 residues. CDR3 sequence: CATSRVEGVPYEQYF. Here the CDR3 DNA reads TGTGCCACCAGCCGTGTAGAGGGGGTACCCTACGAGCAGTACTTC.

The chain couples TRBV15 to TRBJ2-2; 7 bases match TRBD1. CDR1 is LNHNV and CDR2 is YYDKDF in the germline V gene (reference sequence). The CDR3 is 16 residues long. V lost 7 bases to trimming and J lost 1 base; unmatched junction nucleotides: 9. The CDR3 DNA sequence: TGTGCCACCACCGGGACAGCCCGAAGGAACACCGGGGAGCTGTTTTTT. This translates into CATTGTARRNTGELFF.

J is TRBJ1-1 and V is TRBV11-2; 8 bases fit TRBD1. Germline V gives CDR1 SGHAT, CDR2 FQNNGV. The CDR3 runs to 13 residues. V was clipped by 5 bases and J by 12 bases; unmatched bases: 11. In DNA, the CDR3 is TGTGCCAGCAGCAGCATCCGGGACAGGCAATCTTTCTTT. It translates to CASSSIRDRQSFF.

The V gene is TRBV28, the J gene TRBJ2-5; 11 nucleotides agree with TRBD2. CDR3 size: 16 residues. Germline V gene data show CDR1 as MDHEN and CDR2 as SYDVKM. Trimming removed 5 bases from V and 2 bases from J; junction bases left unmatched: 7. CDR3 sequence reads: CASSTRLAGPQETQYF. As DNA, the CDR3 is TGTGCCAGCAGTACCCGACTAGCGGGGCCACAAGAGACCCAGTACTTC.

This clone was detected once. The rearrangement uses TRBV21-1 and TRBJ2-1; the D call in the table, TRBD2, was not verified against the DNA. TRBV21-1 is described as a pseudogene. This CDR3 has 17 residues. CDR3 sequence reads: CASSSPERGHLRNEQFF. CDR3 coding DNA: TGTGCCAGCAGCTCTCCTGAGCGGGGGCATTTACGGAATGAGCAGTTCTTC.

The rearrangement links TRBV5-1 to TRBJ2-2; weak D call: TRBD2 (5 bases). The CDR3 sequence is 15 residues long. Between the trimmed V and J ends, which lost 5 bases and 1 base, there was a span of 12 bases. CDR1 is SGHRS, CDR2 YFSETQ, per germline. Here the CDR3 DNA reads TGCGCCAGCAGGCCACCGACTAAGAACACCGGGGAGCTGTTTTTT. Translating it yields CASRPPTKNTGELFF.

The gene calls are TRBV15 and TRBJ2-7; TRBD2 matches at 10 bases. With V trimmed by 0 bases and J by 2 bases, 7 bases remained unmatched. The V gene's germline CDR1 is LNHNV and CDR2 YYDKDF (reference sequence). CDR3 length equals 17 residues. The CDR3 region has the DNA TGTGCCACCAGCAGAGATCGGAGCGGGGGGGACACCTACGAGCAGTACTTC. It codes for CATSRDRSGGDTYEQYF.

This clone appeared a single time. The chain employs TRBV7-2 and TRBJ1-5; 8 nucleotides align to TRBD1. Trimming removed 1 base from V and 4 bases from J; junction bases left unmatched: 3. The CDR3 totals 15 residues. Germline loops: CDR1 SGHTA, CDR2 FQGNSA. Here the CDR3 DNA reads TGTGCCAGCAGCTTAGGGGGACAGGCGAATCAGCCCCAGCATTTT. Translation gives CASSLGGQANQPQHF.

V and J are TRBV2 and TRBJ1-4, with D unclear. CDR3 length: 15 amino acids. V was pared by 0 bases and J by 5 bases, with 10 bases between. The germline gives CDR1 SNHLY, CDR2 FYNNEI. CDR3 sequence reads: CASSEAGAKNEKLFF. The CDR3 DNA follows: TGTGCCAGCAGTGAAGCGGGAGCGAAAAATGAAAAACTGTTTTTT.

V usage is TRBV27 and J usage is TRBJ1-4; the D is unclear. The V end was cut by 5 bases, the J end by 0 bases, with 16 bases between. Germline V gene sequence: CDR1 MNHEY, CDR2 SMNVEV (reference sequence). The CDR3 contains 17 residues. The CDR3 is CASSERWWSATNEKLFF. The CDR3 DNA reads TGTGCCAGCAGTGAGCGGTGGTGGAGTGCAACTAATGAAAAACTGTTTTTT.

The chain's CDR3 is CASSLGRSYEQYF. The CDR3, as DNA: TGTGCCAGCAGCTTAGGCCGCAGCTACGAGCAGTACTTC. The chain is built from TRBV13 and TRBJ2-7; no definite D call. V was pared by 0 bases and J by 3 bases, with 6 bases between. Germline V gene data show CDR1 as PRHDT and CDR2 as FYEKMQ (reference sequence). This CDR3 is built from 13 residues. The full variable domain, its missing parts supplied by reference TRBV13 and TRBJ2-7, is AAGVIQSPRHLIKEKRETATLKCYPIPRHDTVYWYQQGPGQDPQFLISFYEKMQSDKGSIPDRFSAQQFSDYHSELNMSSLELGDSALYFCASSLGRSYEQYFGPGTRLTVT.

The J gene is TRBJ1-1, the V gene TRBV25-1; weak D call: TRBD1 (6 bases). The CDR3 sequence is 13 residues long. CDR1 MGHDK and CDR2 SYGVNS come from the germline V gene. The V gene lost 7 bases and the J gene lost 2 bases, with 11 bases spanning the gap. This chain's CDR3 is CASIDRTNTEAFF. The CDR3 coding sequence is TGTGCCAGCATCGACAGGACCAACACTGAAGCTTTCTTT.

The gene calls are TRBV19 and TRBJ2-1, with D possibly TRBD2 on 6 matching bases. The CDR3 extends over 17 amino acids. Germline values: CDR1 LNHDA, CDR2 SQIVND (reference sequence). Trimming took 5 bases from V and 5 from J, leaving 22 bases between them. CDR3 in amino acids: CASSPYGGTRNNNEQFF. Written as DNA, the CDR3 is TGTGCCAGTAGTCCATACGGCGGGACTCGCAACAACAATGAGCAGTTCTTC.

The chain uses TRBV29-1 and TRBJ1-2; possibly TRBD1 for D (5 bases). V shed 0 bases and J shed 8 bases, with 13 bases lying between them. The CDR3 runs 13 residues. Germline V gives CDR1 SQVTM, CDR2 ANQGSEA. The CDR3 loop reads CSVEDRELGGYTF. The CDR3 coding sequence is TGCAGCGTTGAAGACAGGGAATTAGGCGGCTACACCTTC. Full variable domain (missing parts from reference TRBV29-1 and TRBJ1-2): SAVISQKPSRDICQRGTSLTIQCQVDSQVTMMFWYRQQPGQSLTLIATANQGSEATYESGFVIDKFPISRPNLTFSTLTVSNMSPEDSSIYLCSVEDRELGGYTFGSGTRLTVV.

This clone has more than one count but fewer than ten. The chain recombines TRBV5-1 with TRBJ1-4; TRBD1 matches at 7 bases. The germline CDR1 and CDR2 sequences are SGHRS and YFSETQ. The CDR3 runs 14 residues. V was clipped by 0 bases and J by 5 bases; unmatched bases: 1. CDR3 amino acids: CASSLVTGNEKLFF. The CDR3 region has the DNA TGCGCCAGCAGCTTGGTGACAGGGAATGAAAAACTGTTTTTT.

This clone was detected a few times. The V call is TRBV13, the J call TRBJ2-1; 9 bases fit TRBD1. This CDR3 spans 15 amino acids. Trimming cost V 1 base and J 9 bases; bases outside gene matches: 7. The germline V gene encodes CDR1 PRHDT and CDR2 FYEKMQ (reference sequence). CDR3 protein: CASSLEGTGFGEQFF. Written as DNA, the CDR3 is TGTGCCAGCAGCTTAGAAGGGACAGGGTTTGGTGAGCAGTTCTTC. The complete variable domain, with remaining parts taken from reference TRBV13 and TRBJ2-1, reads AAGVIQSPRHLIKEKRETATLKCYPIPRHDTVYWYQQGPGQDPQFLISFYEKMQSDKGSIPDRFSAQQFSDYHSELNMSSLELGDSALYFCASSLEGTGFGEQFFGPGTRLTVL.

To note about this clone: Different DNA sequences within this sample yield the same CDR3. The chain is built from TRBV12-3 or TRBV12-4 and TRBJ2-5, with D unclear. The length of the CDR3 is 11 residues. V was clipped by 6 bases and J by 1 base, with 3 bases between them. The CDR3 protein is CASSLQETQYF. CDR3 nucleotide sequence: TGTGCCAGCAGCCTCCAAGAGACCCAGTACTTC.

In DNA form, the CDR3 reads TGTGCCAGCAGCTTGAAGCGGGGGGTTTCCATAGAGACCCAGTACTTC. Residues: CASSLKRGVSIETQYF. V gene TRBV7-2 combines with J gene TRBJ2-5; the match to TRBD2 covers 9 bases. After removal of 3 bases from V and 4 bases from J, the junction contained 9 bases not matched to a gene. The CDR3 consists of 16 residues. CDR1 SGHTA and CDR2 FQGNSA come from the germline V gene.

The chain is built from TRBV4-2 and TRBJ1-1; no clear D. The V gene lost 1 base and the J gene lost 1 base, with 19 bases spanning the gap. This CDR3 is built from 18 residues. Germline-derived CDR1 and CDR2 are LGHNA and YNFKEQ. CDR3 protein: CASSQVLGRQRGNTEAFF. Here the CDR3 DNA reads TGTGCCAGCAGCCAAGTTCTTGGGAGGCAGAGAGGGAACACTGAAGCTTTCTTT.

The chain recombines TRBV4-3 with TRBJ2-3; TRBD2 matches at 7 bases. The germline gives CDR1 LGHNA, CDR2 YSLEER. Trimming removed 0 bases from V and 8 bases from J; junction bases left unmatched: 8. The CDR3 has 15 amino acids. The CDR3 region has the DNA TGCGCCAGCAGCCAAGATTCCCTGGGGGAGGGTACGCAGTATTTT. This gives the protein CASSQDSLGEGTQYF.

The chain couples TRBV28 to TRBJ1-2; the D is unclear. This CDR3 is 12 amino acids long. V was clipped by 2 bases and J by 4 bases, with 5 bases between them. Germline values: CDR1 MDHEN, CDR2 SYDVKM. The DNA of the CDR3 is TGTGCCAGCAGTTTACCCGGCTATGGCTACACCTTC. Protein sequence: CASSLPGYGYTF.

The V and J genes are TRBV19 and TRBJ2-3; no clear D. V lost 3 bases and J 4 bases, leaving 8 bases between the germline ends. Germline CDR1 reads LNHDA; CDR2 reads SQIVND (reference sequence). The CDR3 is 13 amino acids. CDR3 residues: CASSMAAADTQYF. CDR3 in DNA: TGTGCCAGTAGTATGGCGGCAGCAGATACGCAGTATTTT.

The rearrangement links TRBV5-1 to TRBJ1-1, with TRBD1 matching 10 bases. V lost 0 bases and J lost 5; bases outside the gene matches: 7. The CDR3 has 16 amino acids. Germline loops: CDR1 SGHRS, CDR2 YFSETQ. The CDR3 DNA sequence: TGCGCCAGCAGCTTGGCCGCGGGACAGGGGATAACTGAAGCTTTCTTT. Encoded protein: CASSLAAGQGITEAFF.

The rearrangement uses TRBV28 and TRBJ1-6; TRBD1 aligns across 8 bases. The ends lost 6 bases at V and 9 bases at J; junction bases unmatched: 13. Germline-derived CDR1 and CDR2 are MDHEN and SYDVKM. CDR3 length: 16 amino acids. CDR3 DNA: TGTGCCAGCAGCTCCCCCCCGACAGGGGACGGTTCACCCCTCCACTTT. Translation gives CASSSPPTGDGSPLHF.